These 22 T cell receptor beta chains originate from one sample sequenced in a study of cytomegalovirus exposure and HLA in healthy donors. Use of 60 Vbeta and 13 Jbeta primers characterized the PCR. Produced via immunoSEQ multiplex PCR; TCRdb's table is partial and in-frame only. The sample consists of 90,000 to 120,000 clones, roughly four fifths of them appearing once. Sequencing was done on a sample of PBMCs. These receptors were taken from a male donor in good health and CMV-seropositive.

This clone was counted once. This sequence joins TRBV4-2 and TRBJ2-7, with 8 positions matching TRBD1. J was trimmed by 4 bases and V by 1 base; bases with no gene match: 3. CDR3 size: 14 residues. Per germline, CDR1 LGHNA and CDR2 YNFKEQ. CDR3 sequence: CASSQGQGLYEQYF. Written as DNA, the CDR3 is TGTGCCAGCAGCCAAGGACAGGGGTTGTACGAGCAGTACTTC.

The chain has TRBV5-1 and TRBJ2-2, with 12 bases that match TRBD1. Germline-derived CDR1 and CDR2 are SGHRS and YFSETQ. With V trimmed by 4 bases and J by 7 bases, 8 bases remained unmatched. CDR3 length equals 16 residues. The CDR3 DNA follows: TGCGCCAGCAGCGGACCGGGACAGGGGGCGATCGGGGAGCTGTTTTTT. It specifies CASSGPGQGAIGELFF.

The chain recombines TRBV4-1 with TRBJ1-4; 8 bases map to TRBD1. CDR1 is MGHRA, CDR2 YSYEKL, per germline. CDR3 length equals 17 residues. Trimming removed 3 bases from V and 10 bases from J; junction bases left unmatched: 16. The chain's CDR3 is CASSQARQGPRVGKLFF. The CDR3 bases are TGCGCCAGCAGCCAGGCCCGACAGGGGCCTCGAGTGGGAAAACTGTTTTTT.

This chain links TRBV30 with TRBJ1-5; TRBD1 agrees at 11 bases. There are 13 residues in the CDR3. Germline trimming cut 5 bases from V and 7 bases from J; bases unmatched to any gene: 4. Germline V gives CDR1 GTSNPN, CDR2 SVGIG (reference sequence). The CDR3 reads CAWEGQGGQPQHF. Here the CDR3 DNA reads TGTGCCTGGGAGGGACAGGGGGGACAGCCCCAGCATTTT.

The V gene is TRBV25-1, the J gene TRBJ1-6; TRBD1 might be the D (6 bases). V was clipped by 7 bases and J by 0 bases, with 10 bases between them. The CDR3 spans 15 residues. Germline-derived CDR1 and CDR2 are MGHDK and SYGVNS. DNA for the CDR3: TGTGCCAGCAAGGGGGGGAGCTCCTATAATTCACCCCTCCACTTT. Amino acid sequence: CASKGGSSYNSPLHF. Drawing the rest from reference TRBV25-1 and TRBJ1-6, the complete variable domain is EADIYQTPRYLVIGTGKKITLECSQTMGHDKMYWYQQDPGMELHLIHYSYGVNSTEKGDLSSESTVSRIRTEHFPLTLESARPSHTSQYLCASKGGSSYNSPLHFGNGTRLTVT.

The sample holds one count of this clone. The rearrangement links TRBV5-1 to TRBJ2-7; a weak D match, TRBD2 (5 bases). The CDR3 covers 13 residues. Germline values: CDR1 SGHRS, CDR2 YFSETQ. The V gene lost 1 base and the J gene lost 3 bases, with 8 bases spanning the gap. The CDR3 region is CASSLFGDYEQYF. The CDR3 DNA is TGCGCCAGCAGCTTGTTCGGGGACTACGAGCAGTACTTC.

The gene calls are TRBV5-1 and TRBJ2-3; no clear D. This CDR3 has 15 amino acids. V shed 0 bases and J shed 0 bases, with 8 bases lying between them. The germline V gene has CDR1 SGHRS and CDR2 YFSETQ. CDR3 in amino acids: CASSLERQSTDTQYF. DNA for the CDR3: TGCGCCAGCAGCTTGGAACGCCAGAGCACAGATACGCAGTATTTT.

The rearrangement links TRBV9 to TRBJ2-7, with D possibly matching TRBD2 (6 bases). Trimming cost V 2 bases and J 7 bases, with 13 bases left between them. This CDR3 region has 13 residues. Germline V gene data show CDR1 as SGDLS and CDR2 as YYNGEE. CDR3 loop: CASSVELASEQYF. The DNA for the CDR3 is TGTGCCAGCAGCGTGGAGCTAGCGAGTGAGCAGTACTTC.

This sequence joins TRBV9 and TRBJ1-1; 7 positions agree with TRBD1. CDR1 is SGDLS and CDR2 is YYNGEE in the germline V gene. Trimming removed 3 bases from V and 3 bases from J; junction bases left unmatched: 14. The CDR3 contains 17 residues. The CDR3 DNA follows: TGTGCCAGCAGCGCAAACGTAGGGAAGGGGGCTGACACTGAAGCTTTCTTT. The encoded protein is CASSANVGKGADTEAFF.

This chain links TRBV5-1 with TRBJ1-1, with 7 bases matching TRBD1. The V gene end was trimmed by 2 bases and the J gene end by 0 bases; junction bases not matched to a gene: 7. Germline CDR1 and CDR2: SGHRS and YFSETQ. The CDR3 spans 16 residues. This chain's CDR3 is CASSLGQVIMNTEAFF. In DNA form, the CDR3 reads TGCGCCAGCAGCTTAGGACAGGTTATTATGAACACTGAAGCTTTCTTT.

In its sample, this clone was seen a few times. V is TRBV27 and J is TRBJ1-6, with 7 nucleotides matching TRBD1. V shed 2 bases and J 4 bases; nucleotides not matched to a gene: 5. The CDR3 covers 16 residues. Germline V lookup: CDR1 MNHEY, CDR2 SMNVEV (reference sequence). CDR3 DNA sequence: TGTGCCAGCAGTTTAGCTCCACAGGGGTATAATTCACCCCTCCACTTT. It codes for CASSLAPQGYNSPLHF.

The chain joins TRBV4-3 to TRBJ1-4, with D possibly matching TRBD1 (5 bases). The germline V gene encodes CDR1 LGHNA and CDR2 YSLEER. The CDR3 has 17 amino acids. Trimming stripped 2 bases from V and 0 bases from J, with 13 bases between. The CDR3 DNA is TGCGCCAGCAGCCAAAACCAGGGATCTTCAACTAATGAAAAACTGTTTTTT. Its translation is CASSQNQGSSTNEKLFF.

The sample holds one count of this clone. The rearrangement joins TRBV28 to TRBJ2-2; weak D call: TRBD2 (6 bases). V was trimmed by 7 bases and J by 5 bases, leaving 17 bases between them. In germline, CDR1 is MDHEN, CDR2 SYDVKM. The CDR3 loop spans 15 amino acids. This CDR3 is CASIEEGSTTGELFF. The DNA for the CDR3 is TGTGCCAGCATCGAGGAGGGCTCGACTACCGGGGAGCTGTTTTTT.

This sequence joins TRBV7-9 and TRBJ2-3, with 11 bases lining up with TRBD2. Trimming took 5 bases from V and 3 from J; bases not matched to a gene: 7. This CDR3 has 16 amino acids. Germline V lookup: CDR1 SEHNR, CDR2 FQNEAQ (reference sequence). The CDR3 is CASSAGLAVFTDTQYF. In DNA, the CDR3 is TGTGCCAGCAGCGCGGGACTAGCGGTTTTTACAGATACGCAGTATTTT. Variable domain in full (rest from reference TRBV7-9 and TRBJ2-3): DTGVSQNPRHKITKRGQNVTFRCDPISEHNRLYWYRQTLGQGPEFLTYFQNEAQLEKSRLLSDRFSAERPKGSFSTLEIQRTEQGDSAMYLCASSAGLAVFTDTQYFGPGTRLTVL.

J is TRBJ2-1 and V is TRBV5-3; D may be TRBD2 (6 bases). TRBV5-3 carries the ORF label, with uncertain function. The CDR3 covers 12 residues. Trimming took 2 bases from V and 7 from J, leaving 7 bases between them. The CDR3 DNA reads TGTGCCAGAAGCTTCGGGAGTAATGAGCAGTTCTTC. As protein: CARSFGSNEQFF.

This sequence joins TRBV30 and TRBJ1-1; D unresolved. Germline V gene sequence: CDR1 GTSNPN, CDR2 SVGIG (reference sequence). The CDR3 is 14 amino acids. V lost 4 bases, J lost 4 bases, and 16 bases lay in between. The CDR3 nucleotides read TGTGCCTGGACCCGCGGCTGGGTGGGCACTGAAGCTTTCTTT. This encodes CAWTRGWVGTEAFF.

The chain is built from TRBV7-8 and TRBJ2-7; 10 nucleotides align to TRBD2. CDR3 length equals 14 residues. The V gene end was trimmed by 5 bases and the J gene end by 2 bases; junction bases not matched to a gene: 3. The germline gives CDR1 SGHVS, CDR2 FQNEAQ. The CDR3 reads CASSVSGGPYEQYF. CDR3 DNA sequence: TGTGCCAGCAGCGTTAGCGGGGGGCCCTACGAGCAGTACTTC.

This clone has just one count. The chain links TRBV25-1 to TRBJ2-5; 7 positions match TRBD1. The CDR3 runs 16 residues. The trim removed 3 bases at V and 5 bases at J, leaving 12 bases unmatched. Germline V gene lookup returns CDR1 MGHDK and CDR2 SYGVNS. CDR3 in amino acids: CASSEGQIRNDETQYF. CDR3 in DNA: TGTGCCAGCAGTGAGGGACAGATAAGGAATGACGAGACCCAGTACTTC.

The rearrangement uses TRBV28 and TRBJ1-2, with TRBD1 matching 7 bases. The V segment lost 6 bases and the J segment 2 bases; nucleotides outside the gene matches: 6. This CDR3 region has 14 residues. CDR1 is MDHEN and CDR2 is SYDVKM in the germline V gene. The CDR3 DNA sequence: TGTGCCAGCAGCTCGACAGGGAGGAACTATGGCTACACCTTC. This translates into CASSSTGRNYGYTF.

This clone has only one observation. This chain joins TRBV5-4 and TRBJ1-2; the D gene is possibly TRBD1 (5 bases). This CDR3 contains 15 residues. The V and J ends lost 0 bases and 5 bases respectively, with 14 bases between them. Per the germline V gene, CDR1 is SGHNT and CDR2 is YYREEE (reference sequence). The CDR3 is CASSLAPGEGYGYTF. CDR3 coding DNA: TGTGCCAGCAGCTTGGCCCCCGGGGAGGGGTATGGCTACACCTTC.

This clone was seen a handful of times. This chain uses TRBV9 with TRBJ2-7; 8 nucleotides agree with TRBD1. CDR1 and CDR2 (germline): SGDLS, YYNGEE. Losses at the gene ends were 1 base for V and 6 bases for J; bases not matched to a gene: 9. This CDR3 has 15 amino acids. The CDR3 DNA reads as TGTGCCAGCAGCGTATATGGGACAGGTTCGGTCGAGCAGTACTTC. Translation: CASSVYGTGSVEQYF.

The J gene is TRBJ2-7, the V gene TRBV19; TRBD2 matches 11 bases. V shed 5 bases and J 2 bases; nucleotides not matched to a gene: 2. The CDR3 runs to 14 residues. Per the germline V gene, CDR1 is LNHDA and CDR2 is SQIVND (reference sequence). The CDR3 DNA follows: TGTGCCAGTAGTGCACTAGCGGGGGCCTACGAGCAGTACTTC. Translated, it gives CASSALAGAYEQYF.